Presented here are 15 T cell receptor beta chains from one specimen sequenced in a study of cytomegalovirus exposure and HLA in healthy donors. 13 Jbeta primers and 60 Vbeta primers were used for the PCR. Assay used: immunoSEQ multiplex PCR; TCRdb lists only in-frame clones, some missing. The table records about 200,000 clones, 65% to 85% of them present only once. The sample taken for sequencing was PBMCs. These receptors all stem from a man aged 50 to 60 in good health and CMV-seronegative.

The rearrangement uses TRBV4-2 and TRBJ2-1; D remains ambiguous. V lost 4 bases to trimming and J lost 2 bases, with 12 bases between them. The CDR3 extends over 15 amino acids. The germline V gene has CDR1 LGHNA and CDR2 YNFKEQ. CDR3 sequence (DNA): TGTGCCAGCAGCCCCCTGGCGGCTCCCTACAATGAGCAGTTCTTC. This codes for CASSPLAAPYNEQFF.

J is TRBJ2-2 and V is TRBV18; unclear D gene. This CDR3 contains 16 residues. V dropped 0 bases and J dropped 2 bases, with 10 bases sitting between them. The germline V gene has CDR1 KGHSH and CDR2 LQKENI. CDR3 in DNA: TGTGCCAGCTCACCACCACTCGGAGTTAACACCGGGGAGCTGTTTTTT. Translation gives CASSPPLGVNTGELFF. Full variable domain (missing parts from reference TRBV18 and TRBJ2-2): NAGVMQNPRHLVRRRGQEARLRCSPMKGHSHVYWYRQLPEEGLKFMVYLQKENIIDESGMPKERFSAEFPKEGPSILRIQQVVRGDSAAYFCASSPPLGVNTGELFFGEGSRLTVL.

The V and J genes are TRBV7-2 and TRBJ2-7; D is possibly TRBD1 (6 bases). This CDR3 is built from 17 residues. Germline lookup yields CDR1 SGHTA and CDR2 FQGNSA. Trimming removed 4 bases from V and 6 bases from J, with 25 bases in between. CDR3 sequence (DNA): TGTGCCAGCAGCTCCCTACTCCGACAGGCCCGGGCGGGCGAGCAGTACTTC. Protein sequence: CASSSLLRQARAGEQYF.

The gene calls are TRBV5-8 and TRBJ2-5, with 11 bases matching TRBD2. Germline V gene sequence: CDR1 SGHTS, CDR2 YDEGEE. The J segment lost 7 bases and the V segment lost 3 bases, leaving 5 bases of the junction unmatched. There are 14 residues in the CDR3. For the CDR3, the DNA is TGTGCCAGCAGCTCGGGACTAGCGGTGGGGACCCAGTACTTC. It specifies CASSSGLAVGTQYF. Based on the CDR3 plus reference TRBV5-8 and TRBJ2-5, the full variable domain is EAGVTQSPTHLIKTRGQQATLRCSPISGHTSVYWYQQALGLGLQFLLWYDEGEERNRGNFPPRFSGRQFPNYSSELNVNALELEDSALYLCASSSGLAVGTQYFGPGTRLLVL.

In this sample, this clone turned up once. The rearrangement joins TRBV5-6 to TRBJ1-1; TRBD1 aligns across 8 bases. CDR1 and CDR2 (germline): SGHDT, YYEEEE. The V and J ends lost 3 bases and 12 bases, in that order; junction bases with no gene match: 7. The CDR3 is made up of 12 amino acids. The CDR3 protein is CASSSTGDRSFF. CDR3 nucleotides: TGTGCCAGCAGCTCGACAGGGGATAGGTCTTTCTTT.

This clone was seen a single time. The rearrangement uses TRBV9 and TRBJ2-3; D call uncertain. The CDR3 contains 13 residues. Germline lookup yields CDR1 SGDLS and CDR2 YYNGEE. The V and J ends lost 0 bases and 2 bases respectively, with 4 bases between them. The CDR3 bases are TGTGCCAGCAGCGTAGGACACACAGATACGCAGTATTTT. It is translated as CASSVGHTDTQYF.

The chain has TRBV28 and TRBJ2-1; 8 nucleotides line up with TRBD2. V shed 7 bases and J 4 bases; nucleotides not matched to a gene: 15. Germline CDR1 MDHEN, CDR2 SYDVKM. The CDR3 is 17 amino acids. CDR3: CASTDQGLARSYNEQFF. The CDR3 DNA reads as TGTGCCAGCACCGATCAAGGACTAGCTCGGTCATACAATGAGCAGTTCTTC.

The chain combines TRBV27 with TRBJ2-7; the match to TRBD2 covers 7 bases. This CDR3 is built from 16 residues. V trimming: 4 bases; J trimming: 7 bases; junction bases outside the gene matches: 16. Looked up from germline, CDR1 is MNHEY and CDR2 is SMNVEV (reference sequence). In nucleotides, the CDR3 is TGTGCCAGCAGTTCTCCACCCGTGGTGGGAGCGGGGGAGCAGTACTTC. Translating it yields CASSSPPVVGAGEQYF.

V is TRBV6-4 and J is TRBJ2-3, with D perhaps TRBD1 (5 bases). Trimming removed 1 base from V and 9 bases from J, with 14 bases in between. The CDR3 extends over 14 amino acids. Germline V CDR1 and CDR2: MRHNA, SNTAGT. CDR3 coding DNA: TGTGCCAGCAGTGACTGGGGCCATGGACGGACGCAGTATTTT. It specifies CASSDWGHGRTQYF.

V and J are TRBV5-6 and TRBJ1-2; perhaps TRBD1 as D (6 bases). The CDR3 length is 12 residues. The V gene's germline CDR1 is SGHDT and CDR2 YYEEEE. V was clipped by 4 bases and J by 8 bases, with 12 bases between them. CDR3 protein: CASSRTGNGYTF. As DNA, the CDR3 is TGTGCCAGCAGCCGAACAGGGAACGGCTACACCTTC.

CDR3 loop: CASSPDTGLAGGTEQYF. The CDR3 DNA reads TGCGCCAGCAGCCCAGACACGGGACTAGCGGGGGGCACCGAGCAGTACTTC. The chain uses TRBV5-1 and TRBJ2-7, with TRBD2 identical over 15 bases. CDR3 size: 17 residues. After removal of 4 bases from V and 6 bases from J, the junction contained 11 bases not matched to a gene. Germline V gene lookup returns CDR1 SGHRS and CDR2 YFSETQ.

This clone came up a few times. The CDR3 region is CASTTSGRVDTQYF. CDR3 nucleotide sequence: TGTGCCAGTACGACTAGCGGGAGGGTGGATACGCAGTATTTT. V gene TRBV19 combines with J gene TRBJ2-3; TRBD2 matches at 14 bases. The CDR3 spans 14 residues. The V gene end was trimmed by 7 bases and the J gene end by 6 bases; junction bases not matched to a gene: 3. CDR1 and CDR2 (germline): LNHDA, SQIVND (reference sequence).

The chain employs TRBV7-2 and TRBJ1-2; D remains ambiguous. The CDR3 is 13 residues long. Germline assignment: CDR1 SGHTA and CDR2 FQGNSA. V lost 1 base, J lost 2 bases, and 5 bases lay in between. Here the CDR3 DNA reads TGTGCCAGCAGCTTAGGGCAGAACTATGGCTACACCTTC. Translated, it gives CASSLGQNYGYTF.

The chain uses TRBV4-2 and TRBJ2-7; 10 bases fit TRBD2. The V gene end was trimmed by 0 bases and the J gene end by 3 bases; junction bases not matched to a gene: 8. This CDR3 is built from 17 residues. Per the germline V gene, CDR1 is LGHNA and CDR2 is YNFKEQ. The DNA of the CDR3 is TGTGCCAGCAGCCAAGATGGGTGGGAGCGGGAGGGCTACGAGCAGTACTTC. Translating gives CASSQDGWEREGYEQYF.

V usage is TRBV12-5 and J usage is TRBJ2-1, with D possibly TRBD1 on 6 matching bases. From germline, CDR1 is LGHNT and CDR2 FRNRAP. This CDR3 comprises 13 residues. V lost 3 bases, J lost 7 bases, and 10 bases lay in between. The CDR3 DNA follows: TGTGCTAGTGGTTTAGGGGGAGCGAATGAGCAGTTCTTC. It encodes CASGLGGANEQFF.